This TCR beta chain was identified during a study of blood T cell repertoires in COVID-19. About the research overall: Acute and convalescent COVID-19 specimens originated in the United States, Italy and Spain. PBMCs, B-cell-depleted T cells, or T cells provided the cDNA or gDNA that made up the material.

As originally analysed: Estimated nucleated cell counts came from reference gene primer amplification. Method: immunoSEQ multiplex PCR; TCRdb's copy keeps in-frame clones and lacks some. Clone size and the V and J calls come from that table; the DNA yielded D and trimming. The sample holds approximately 40,000 clones, about nine tenths seen once. Germline CDR1 and CDR2: LGHDT and YNNKEL (reference sequence). The length of the CDR3 is 13 residues. V lost 6 bases to trimming and J lost 6 bases; unmatched junction nucleotides: 4. The V gene is TRBV3-1 (or the pseudogene TRBV3-2), the J gene TRBJ1-2, with 10 bases identical to TRBD1. This receptor was identified in an elderly woman in a cohort sampled during active or convalescent COVID-19. Sequencing was performed on peripheral blood. CDR3 protein: CASRRQGADGYTF. The CDR3 nucleotides read TGTGCCAGCAGACGACAGGGGGCGGATGGCTACACCTTC.